The 18 T cell receptor beta chains listed next were all sequenced from one sample in a study of blood T cells in healthy people across ages. Together with a sample-barcoded 5' primer, a J-beta primer mix was included in a second PCR lasting roughly 6 to 12 cycles. TCRdb reanalysed the 5' RACE reads using MiXCR and keeps one entry per CDR3 protein. This sample has 1.5 million to 2 million distinct CDR3 sequences, with roughly 27% found just once. The material sequenced was blood. The receptors shown here come from a woman in her twenties or thirties in good health.

Details on this clonotype: A much larger clone differs by one base, so this may be a read error. The V call is TRBV12-3 or TRBV12-4, the J call TRBJ2-1; 14 nucleotides match TRBD2. The CDR3 length is 15 residues. V lost 5 bases to trimming and J lost 6 bases; unmatched junction nucleotides: 3. The CDR3 protein is CASSVTSGRANEQFF. The CDR3 DNA is TGTGCCAGCAGTGTGACTAGCGGGAGGGCCAATGAGCAGTTCTTC.

This clonotype was seen more than once but under ten times. The chain joins TRBV9 to TRBJ2-1; D is ambiguous. Germline loops: CDR1 SGDLS, CDR2 YYNGEE. The CDR3 is 14 amino acids. The ends were cut back, 2 bases at V and 1 base at J, with 7 bases in the middle. CDR3 residues: CASSVFPSYNEQFF. The DNA of the CDR3 is TGTGCCAGCAGCGTTTTTCCTTCCTACAATGAGCAGTTCTTC.

The chain carries TRBV6-6 and TRBJ2-5; D is ambiguous. V lost 7 bases and J 9 bases, leaving 18 bases between the germline ends. This CDR3 region has 13 residues. Germline CDR1 MNHNY, CDR2 SVGAGI (reference sequence). CDR3 residues: CASTDHGFEAQYF. As DNA, the CDR3 is TGTGCCAGCACCGATCACGGGTTCGAGGCCCAGTACTTC.

The V call is TRBV5-1, the J call TRBJ2-3, with a tentative D call TRBD1 (6 bases). The CDR3 runs to 15 residues. Trimming removed 5 bases from V and 4 bases from J, with 17 bases in between. Germline values: CDR1 SGHRS, CDR2 YFSETQ. The DNA of the CDR3 is TGCGCCAGCAGAATGGACAGTCTGGGGGCAGATACGCAGTATTTT. Its protein product is CASRMDSLGADTQYF.

The V gene is TRBV5-1, the J gene TRBJ2-7, with a weak D call TRBD1 (5 bases). The CDR3 has 13 amino acids. Between the trimmed V and J ends, which lost 2 bases and 6 bases, there was a span of 12 bases. Germline V gene data show CDR1 as SGHRS and CDR2 as YFSETQ. The CDR3 is CASSFQDSCEQYF. The CDR3 DNA sequence: TGCGCCAGCAGCTTCCAAGACAGCTGCGAGCAGTACTTC.

The chain recombines TRBV3-1 with TRBJ2-7, with D uncertain. This CDR3 region has 14 residues. V lost 2 bases to trimming and J lost 1 base, with 9 bases between them. Germline loops: CDR1 LGHDT, CDR2 YNNKEL (reference sequence). CDR3 coding DNA: TGTGCCAGCAGCCAAACTATCGGTTCCTACGAGCAGTACTTC. It specifies CASSQTIGSYEQYF.

For this clonotype: The junction departs from the called germline gene at one end, perhaps through a read error. This chain uses TRBV6-5 with TRBJ2-3; 7 bases line up with TRBD2. CDR1 MNHEY and CDR2 SVGAGI come from the germline V gene. This CDR3 has 14 residues. The CDR3 region has the DNA TGTGCCAGCAGTTATAGGCGGGAGACAGATACGCGGTATTTT. It yields the protein CASSYRRETDTRYF.

The rearrangement links TRBV6-1 to TRBJ2-7; D possibly corresponds to TRBD2 (5 bases). V was clipped by 5 bases and J by 0 bases, with 23 bases between them. This CDR3 is built from 18 residues. CDR1 is MNHNS and CDR2 is SASEGT in the germline V gene. The CDR3 is CASSPDIGLLSFSYEQYF. The CDR3 bases are TGTGCCAGCAGTCCCGACATTGGACTCCTCAGTTTCTCCTACGAGCAGTACTTC.

This clonotype appeared a few times. V usage is TRBV18 and J usage is TRBJ2-3; maybe TRBD1 (6 bases). The CDR3 runs to 14 residues. The V gene lost 0 bases and the J gene lost 6 bases, with 10 bases spanning the gap. Germline assignment: CDR1 KGHSH and CDR2 LQKENI. CDR3 region: CASSPPWTADTQYF. The CDR3 nucleotides read TGTGCCAGCTCACCACCTTGGACAGCCGATACGCAGTATTTT.

The chain employs TRBV6-5 and TRBJ2-1, with D maybe TRBD2 (6 bases). Germline assignment: CDR1 MNHEY and CDR2 SVGAGI. Between the trimmed V and J ends, which lost 5 bases and 9 bases, there was a span of 20 bases. The CDR3 covers 15 residues. The CDR3 DNA sequence: TGTGCCAGCAGTCCTCTGGGCGGGAACCCTGGTGAGCAGTTCTTC. Translating it yields CASSPLGGNPGEQFF.

A few counts support this clonotype. CDR3 in DNA: TGTGCCAGCAGCAGAAGAGGACAGGATTATGGCTACACCTTC. Protein sequence: CASSRRGQDYGYTF. The genes are TRBV7-2 and TRBJ1-2, with 7 bases identical to TRBD1. This CDR3 is built from 14 residues. Germline loops: CDR1 SGHTA, CDR2 FQGNSA. The V segment lost 5 bases and the J segment 5 bases; nucleotides outside the gene matches: 8.

The chain is built from TRBV7-2 and TRBJ2-2, with 7 bases aligning to TRBD2. Germline V gene sequence: CDR1 SGHTA, CDR2 FQGNSA. This CDR3 has 14 residues. The J segment lost 5 bases and the V segment lost 8 bases, leaving 8 bases of the junction unmatched. The CDR3 region has the DNA TGTGCCAGCTCCAGACTAGCAGGGACCGGGGAGCTGTTTTTT. Residues: CASSRLAGTGELFF. Looking up the rest from reference TRBV7-2 and TRBJ2-2 gives the full variable domain: GAGVSQSPSNKVTEKGKDVELRCDPISGHTALYWYRQSLGQGLEFLIYFQGNSAPDKSGLPSDRFSAERTGGSVSTLTIQRTQQEDSAVYLCASSRLAGTGELFFGEGSRLTVL.

The V and J genes are TRBV5-1 and TRBJ2-3; tentatively, D is TRBD2 (5 bases). V was trimmed by 4 bases and J by 1 base, leaving 16 bases between them. The CDR3 has 16 residues. Per germline, CDR1 SGHRS and CDR2 YFSETQ. The CDR3 spells CASSPLSARGTDTQYF. In DNA, the CDR3 is TGCGCCAGCAGCCCGCTGTCGGCGCGGGGCACAGATACGCAGTATTTT.

This chain joins TRBV12-3 or TRBV12-4 and TRBJ2-1; a possible D gene is TRBD2 (5 bases). The V end was cut by 3 bases, the J end by 7 bases, with 10 bases between. The CDR3 covers 13 residues. CDR3 region: CASSFTRQNEQFF. Here the CDR3 DNA reads TGTGCCAGCAGTTTTACTAGGCAGAATGAGCAGTTCTTC.

This clonotype appeared once. Just one base apart from a much larger clone, this may be a read error. The V call is TRBV20-1, the J call TRBJ1-4, with D possibly matching TRBD1 (5 bases). The germline V gene has CDR1 DFQATT and CDR2 SNEGSKA (reference sequence). This CDR3 spans 12 amino acids. Trimming pared 5 bases from V and 10 bases from J, leaving 14 bases between. The CDR3 reads CSAGRGMGKLFF. The CDR3 DNA sequence: TGCAGTGCTGGACGGGGGATGGGAAAACTGTTTTTT.

The gene calls are TRBV29-1 and TRBJ1-1, with D possibly being TRBD1 (5 bases). Looked up from germline, CDR1 is SQVTM and CDR2 is ANQGSEA. The V and J ends lost 6 bases and 0 bases respectively, with 8 bases between them. The CDR3 runs 12 residues. The CDR3 nucleotides read TGCAGCGTGGCGACAGTGAACACTGAAGCTTTCTTT. The encoded protein is CSVATVNTEAFF.

This clonotype was seen repeatedly, ten times or more. This chain connects TRBV29-1 to TRBJ2-1, with unresolved D. The germline V gene encodes CDR1 SQVTM and CDR2 ANQGSEA. The CDR3 totals 13 residues. Trimming took 4 bases from V and 3 from J, leaving 10 bases between them. The DNA for the CDR3 is TGCAGCGTTGCCGGGCGAAACTACAATGAGCAGTTCTTC. It is translated as CSVAGRNYNEQFF.

The genes are TRBV6-2 or TRBV6-3 and TRBJ2-5; 9 positions agree with TRBD1. The germline CDR1 and CDR2 sequences are MNHEY and SVGEGT. This CDR3 region has 14 residues. The V segment lost 6 bases and the J segment 11 bases; nucleotides outside the gene matches: 13. This CDR3 reads CASRNGQGSSEQYF. DNA of the CDR3: TGTGCCAGCAGAAACGGACAGGGGTCAAGTGAGCAGTACTTC.